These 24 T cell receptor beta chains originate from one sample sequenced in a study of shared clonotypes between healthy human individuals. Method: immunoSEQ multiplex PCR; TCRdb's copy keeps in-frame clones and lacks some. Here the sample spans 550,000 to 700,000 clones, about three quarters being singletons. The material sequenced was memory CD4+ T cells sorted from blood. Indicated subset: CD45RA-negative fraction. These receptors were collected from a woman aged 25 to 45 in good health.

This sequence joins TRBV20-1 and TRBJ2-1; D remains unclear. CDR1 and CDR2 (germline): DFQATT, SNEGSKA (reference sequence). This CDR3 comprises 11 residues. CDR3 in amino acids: CSSQDYNEQFF. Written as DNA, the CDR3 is TGCAGCTCTCAGGATTACAATGAGCAGTTCTTC.

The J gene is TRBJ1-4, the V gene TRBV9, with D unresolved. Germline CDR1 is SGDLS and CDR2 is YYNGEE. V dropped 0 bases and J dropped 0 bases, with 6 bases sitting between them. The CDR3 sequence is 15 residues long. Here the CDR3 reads CASSVGPTTNEKLFF. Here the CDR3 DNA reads TGTGCCAGCAGCGTAGGTCCGACAACTAATGAAAAACTGTTTTTT.

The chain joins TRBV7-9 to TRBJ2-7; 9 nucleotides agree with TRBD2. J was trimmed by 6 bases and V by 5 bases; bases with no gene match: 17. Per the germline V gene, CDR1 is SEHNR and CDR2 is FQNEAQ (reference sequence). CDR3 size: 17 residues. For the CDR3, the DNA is TGTGCCAGCAGCCCGGGGCAGCTAGCGGGACTTGCGGGCGAGCAGTACTTC. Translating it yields CASSPGQLAGLAGEQYF.

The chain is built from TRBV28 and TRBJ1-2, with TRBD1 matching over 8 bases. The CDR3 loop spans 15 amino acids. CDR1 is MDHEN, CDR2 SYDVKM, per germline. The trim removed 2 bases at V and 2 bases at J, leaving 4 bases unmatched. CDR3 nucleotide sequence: TGTGCCAGCAGTTTACCCAGACAGGGGAACTATGGCTACACCTTC. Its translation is CASSLPRQGNYGYTF.

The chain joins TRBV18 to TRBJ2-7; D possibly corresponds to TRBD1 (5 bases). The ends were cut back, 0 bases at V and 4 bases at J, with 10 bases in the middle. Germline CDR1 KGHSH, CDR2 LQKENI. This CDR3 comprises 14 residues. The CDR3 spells CASSPPAGFYEQYF. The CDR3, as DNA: TGTGCCAGCTCACCACCGGCAGGGTTTTACGAGCAGTACTTC.

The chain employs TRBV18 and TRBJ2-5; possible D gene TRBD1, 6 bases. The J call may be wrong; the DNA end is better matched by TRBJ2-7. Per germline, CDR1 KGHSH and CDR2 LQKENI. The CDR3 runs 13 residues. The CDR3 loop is CASSPLQGHEQYF. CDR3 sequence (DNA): TGTGCCAGCTCCCCTCTACAGGGCCACGAGCAGTACTTC.

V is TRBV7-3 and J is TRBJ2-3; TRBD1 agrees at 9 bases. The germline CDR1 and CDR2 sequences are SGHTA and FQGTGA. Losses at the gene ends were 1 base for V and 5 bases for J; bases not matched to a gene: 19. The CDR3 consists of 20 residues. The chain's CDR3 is CASSLMGQGYREEKGDTQYF. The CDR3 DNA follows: TGTGCCAGCAGCTTAATGGGACAGGGATACCGGGAGGAAAAGGGAGATACGCAGTATTTT.

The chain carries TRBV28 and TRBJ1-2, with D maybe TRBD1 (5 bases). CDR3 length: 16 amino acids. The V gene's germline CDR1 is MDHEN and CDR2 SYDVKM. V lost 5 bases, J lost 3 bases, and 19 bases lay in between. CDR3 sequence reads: CASSPSGREKHYGYTF. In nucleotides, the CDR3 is TGTGCCAGCAGTCCCTCCGGCAGGGAGAAGCACTATGGCTACACCTTC.

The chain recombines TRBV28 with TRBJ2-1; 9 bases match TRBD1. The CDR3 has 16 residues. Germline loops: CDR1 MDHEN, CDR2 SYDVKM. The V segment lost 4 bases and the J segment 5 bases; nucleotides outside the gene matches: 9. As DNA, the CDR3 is TGTGCCAGCAGTTCCCCCGGACAGGGGATAGACAATGAGCAGTTCTTC. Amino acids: CASSSPGQGIDNEQFF.

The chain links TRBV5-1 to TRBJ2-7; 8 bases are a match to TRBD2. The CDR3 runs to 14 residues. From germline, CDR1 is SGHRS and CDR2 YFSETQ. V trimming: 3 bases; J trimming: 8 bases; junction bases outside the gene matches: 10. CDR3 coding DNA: TGCGCCAGCAGCTCTGTAGCGGGAAGCGAAAAGCAGTACTTC. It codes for CASSSVAGSEKQYF.

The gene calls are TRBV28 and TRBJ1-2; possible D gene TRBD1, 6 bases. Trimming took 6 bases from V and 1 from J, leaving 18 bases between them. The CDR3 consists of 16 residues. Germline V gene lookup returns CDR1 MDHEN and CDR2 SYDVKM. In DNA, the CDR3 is TGTGCCAGCAGCATACAAGCGATGGGACATAACTATGGCTACACCTTC. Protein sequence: CASSIQAMGHNYGYTF.

The CDR3 here is CASSTGAGTGEQYF. The CDR3 DNA follows: TGTGCCAGTAGTACAGGGGCCGGCACTGGCGAGCAGTACTTC. V gene TRBV19 combines with J gene TRBJ2-7; a weak D match, TRBD1 (6 bases). Between the trimmed V and J ends, which lost 4 bases and 6 bases, there was a span of 16 bases. Germline V gene lookup returns CDR1 LNHDA and CDR2 SQIVND (reference sequence). The CDR3 consists of 14 residues.

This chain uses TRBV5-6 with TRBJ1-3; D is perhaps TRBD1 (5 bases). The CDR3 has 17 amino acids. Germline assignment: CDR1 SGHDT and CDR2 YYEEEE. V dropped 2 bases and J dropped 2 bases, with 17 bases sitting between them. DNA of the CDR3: TGTGCCAGCAGCTTCTGGGGCATGGTCAGGGCTGGAAACACCATATATTTT. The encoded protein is CASSFWGMVRAGNTIYF.

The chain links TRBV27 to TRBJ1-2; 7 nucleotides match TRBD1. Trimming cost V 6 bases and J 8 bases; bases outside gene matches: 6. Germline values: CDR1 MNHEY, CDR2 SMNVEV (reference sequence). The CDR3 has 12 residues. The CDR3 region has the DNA TGTGCCAGCAGACCCCGGGACAGAGGCTACACCTTC. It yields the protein CASRPRDRGYTF.

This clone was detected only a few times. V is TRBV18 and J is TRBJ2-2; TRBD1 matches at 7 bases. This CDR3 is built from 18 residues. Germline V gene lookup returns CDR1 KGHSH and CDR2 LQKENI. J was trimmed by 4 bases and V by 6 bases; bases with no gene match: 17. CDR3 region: CASSRSVVRRDSTGELFF. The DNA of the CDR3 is TGTGCCAGCTCCCGATCAGTAGTGCGCCGGGACAGCACCGGGGAGCTGTTTTTT.

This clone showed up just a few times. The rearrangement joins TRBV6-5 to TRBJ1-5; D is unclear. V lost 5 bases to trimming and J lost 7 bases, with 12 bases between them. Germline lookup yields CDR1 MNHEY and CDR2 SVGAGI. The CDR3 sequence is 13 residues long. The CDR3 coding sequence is TGTGCCAGCAGTGTCGGAGGGCACCAGCCCCAGCATTTT. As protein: CASSVGGHQPQHF.

CDR3 DNA: TGTGCCAGCAGCTCCAACACGAACACTGAAGCTTTCTTT. Translating gives CASSSNTNTEAFF. The chain carries TRBV5-5 and TRBJ1-1; D is uncertain. Between the trimmed V and J ends, which lost 3 bases and 1 base, there was a span of 7 bases. CDR1 is SGHKS and CDR2 is YYEKEE in the germline V gene (reference sequence). The CDR3 runs 13 residues.

CDR3 bases: TGTGCCAGCAGTTACTTTAGTGGTGTCGCCTACGAGCAGTACTTC. Encoded protein: CASSYFSGVAYEQYF. V is TRBV6-5 and J is TRBJ2-7, with D unclear. V was pared by 1 base and J by 2 bases, with 12 bases between. The CDR3 spans 15 residues. CDR1 and CDR2 (germline): MNHEY, SVGAGI.

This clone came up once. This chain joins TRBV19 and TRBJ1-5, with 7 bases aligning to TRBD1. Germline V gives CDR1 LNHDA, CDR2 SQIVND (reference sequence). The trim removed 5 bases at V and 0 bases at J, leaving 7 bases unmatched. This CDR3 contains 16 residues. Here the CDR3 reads CASSVRDSTSNQPQHF. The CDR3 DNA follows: TGTGCCAGTAGTGTCCGGGACAGTACTAGCAATCAGCCCCAGCATTTT.

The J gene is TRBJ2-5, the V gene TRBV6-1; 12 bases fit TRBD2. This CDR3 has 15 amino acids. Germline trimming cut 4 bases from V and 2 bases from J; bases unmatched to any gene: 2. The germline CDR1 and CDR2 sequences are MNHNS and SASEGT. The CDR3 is CASSGTSGIQETQYF. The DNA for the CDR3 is TGTGCCAGCAGTGGGACTAGCGGGATTCAAGAGACCCAGTACTTC.

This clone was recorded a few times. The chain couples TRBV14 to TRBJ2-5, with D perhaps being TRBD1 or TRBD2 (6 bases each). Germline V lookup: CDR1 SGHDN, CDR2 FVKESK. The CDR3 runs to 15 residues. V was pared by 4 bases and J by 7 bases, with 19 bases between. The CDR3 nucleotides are TGTGCCAGCAGCCGCGTGGGACTCCAAGGGGGGACCCAGTACTTC. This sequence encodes CASSRVGLQGGTQYF.

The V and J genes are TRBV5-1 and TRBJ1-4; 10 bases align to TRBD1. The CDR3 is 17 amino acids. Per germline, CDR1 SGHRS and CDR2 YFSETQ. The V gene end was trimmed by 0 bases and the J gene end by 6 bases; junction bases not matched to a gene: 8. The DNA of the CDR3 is TGCGCCAGCAGCTTGGTGCCGCCGGGACAGGGGTATGAAAAACTGTTTTTT. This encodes CASSLVPPGQGYEKLFF.

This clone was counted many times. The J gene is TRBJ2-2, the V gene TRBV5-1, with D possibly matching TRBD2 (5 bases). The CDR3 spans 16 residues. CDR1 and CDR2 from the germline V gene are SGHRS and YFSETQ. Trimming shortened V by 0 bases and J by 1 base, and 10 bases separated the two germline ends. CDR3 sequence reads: CASSLGPTKNTGELFF. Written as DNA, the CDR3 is TGCGCCAGCAGCTTGGGTCCGACTAAGAACACCGGGGAGCTGTTTTTT.

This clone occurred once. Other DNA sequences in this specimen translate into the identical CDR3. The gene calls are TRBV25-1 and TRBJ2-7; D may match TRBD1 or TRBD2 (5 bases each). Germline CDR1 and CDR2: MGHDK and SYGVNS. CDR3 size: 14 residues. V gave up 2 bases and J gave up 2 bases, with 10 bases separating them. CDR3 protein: CASSEGTGTYEQYF. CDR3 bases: TGTGCCAGCAGTGAAGGGACCGGAACCTACGAGCAGTACTTC.